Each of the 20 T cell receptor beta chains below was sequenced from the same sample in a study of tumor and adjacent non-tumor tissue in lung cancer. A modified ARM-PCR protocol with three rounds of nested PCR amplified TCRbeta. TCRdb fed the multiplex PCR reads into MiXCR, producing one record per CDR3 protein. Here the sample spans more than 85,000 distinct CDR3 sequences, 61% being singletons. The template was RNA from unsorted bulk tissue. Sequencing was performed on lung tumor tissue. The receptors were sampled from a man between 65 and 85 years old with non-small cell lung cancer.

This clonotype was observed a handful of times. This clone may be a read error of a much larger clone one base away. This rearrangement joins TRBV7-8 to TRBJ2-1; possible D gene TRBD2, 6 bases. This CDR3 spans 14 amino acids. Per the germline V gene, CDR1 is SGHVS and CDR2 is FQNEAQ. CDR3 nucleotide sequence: TGTGTCAGCAGCTTAGTCGGAGGGCGGACTCGGCAGTTCTTC. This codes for CVSSLVGGRTRQFF.

CDR3 sequence (DNA): TGTGCCATTAGCGAAGAAGGAGATACGCAGTATTTT. It codes for CAISEEGDTQYF. The V and J genes are TRBV10-3 and TRBJ2-3; weak D call: TRBD2 (5 bases). This CDR3 has 12 residues. CDR1 ENHRY and CDR2 SYGVKD come from the germline V gene. Between the trimmed V and J ends, which lost 9 bases and 5 bases, there was a span of 12 bases.

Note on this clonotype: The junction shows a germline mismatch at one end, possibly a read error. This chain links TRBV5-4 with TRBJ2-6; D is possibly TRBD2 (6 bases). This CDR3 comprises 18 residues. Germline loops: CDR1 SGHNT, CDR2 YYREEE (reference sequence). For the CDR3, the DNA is TGTACCAGCAGCCTCCCTGGACTAACCGCCTCTGGGGCCAACGCCCTGACTTTC. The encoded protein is CTSSLPGLTASGANALTF. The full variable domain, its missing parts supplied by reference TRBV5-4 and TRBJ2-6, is ETGVTQSPTHLIKTRGQQVTLRCSSQSGHNTVSWYQQALGQGPQFIFQYYREEENGRGNFPPRFSGLQFPNYSSELNVNALELDDSALYLCTSSLPGLTASGANALTFGAGSRLTVL.

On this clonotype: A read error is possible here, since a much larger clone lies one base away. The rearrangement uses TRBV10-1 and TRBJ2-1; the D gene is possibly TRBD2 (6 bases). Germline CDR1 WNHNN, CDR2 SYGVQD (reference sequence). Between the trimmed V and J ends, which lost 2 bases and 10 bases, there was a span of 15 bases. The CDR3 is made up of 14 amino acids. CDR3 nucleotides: TGCGCCAGCAGTGAGGCAATCGGGGGATGCGAGCAGTTCTTC. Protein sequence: CASSEAIGGCEQFF.

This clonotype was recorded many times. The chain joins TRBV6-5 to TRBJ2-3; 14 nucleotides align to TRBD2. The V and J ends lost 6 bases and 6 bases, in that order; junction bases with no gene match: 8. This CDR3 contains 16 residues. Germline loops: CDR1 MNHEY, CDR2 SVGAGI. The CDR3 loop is CASRLTSGRAVDTQYF. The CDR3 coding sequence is TGTGCCAGCAGACTGACTAGCGGGAGGGCCGTTGATACGCAGTATTTT.

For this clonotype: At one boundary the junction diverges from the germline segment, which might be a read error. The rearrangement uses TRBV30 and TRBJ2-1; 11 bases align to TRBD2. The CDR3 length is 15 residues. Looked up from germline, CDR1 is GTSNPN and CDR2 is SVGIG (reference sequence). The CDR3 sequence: CPWTLAGGDINEQFF. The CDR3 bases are TGTCCCTGGACATTAGCGGGAGGGGACATCAATGAGCAGTTCTTC.

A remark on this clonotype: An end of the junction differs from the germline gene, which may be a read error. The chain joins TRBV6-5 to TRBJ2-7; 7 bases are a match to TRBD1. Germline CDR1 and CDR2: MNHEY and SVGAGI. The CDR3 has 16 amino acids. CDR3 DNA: TGTGCCAGCAGCACGATAGGGGGCCCGAGCACCCACGAGCCGTACTTC. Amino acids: CASSTIGGPSTHEPYF.

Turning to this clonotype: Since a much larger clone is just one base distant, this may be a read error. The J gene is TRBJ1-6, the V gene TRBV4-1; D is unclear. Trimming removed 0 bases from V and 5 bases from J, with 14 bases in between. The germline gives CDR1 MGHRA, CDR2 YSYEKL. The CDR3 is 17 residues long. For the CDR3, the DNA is TGCGCCAGCAGCCAAGATCTACAGTGGGCGAATAATTCACCCCTCCACTTT. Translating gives CASSQDLQWANNSPLHF.

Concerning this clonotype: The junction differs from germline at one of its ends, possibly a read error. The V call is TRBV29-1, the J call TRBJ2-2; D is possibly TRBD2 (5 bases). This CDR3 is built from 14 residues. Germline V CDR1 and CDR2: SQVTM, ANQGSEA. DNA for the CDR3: TGCAGCGTTGAACCACAGAGAAACACCGGGGAGCTGTCTTTT. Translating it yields CSVEPQRNTGELSF.

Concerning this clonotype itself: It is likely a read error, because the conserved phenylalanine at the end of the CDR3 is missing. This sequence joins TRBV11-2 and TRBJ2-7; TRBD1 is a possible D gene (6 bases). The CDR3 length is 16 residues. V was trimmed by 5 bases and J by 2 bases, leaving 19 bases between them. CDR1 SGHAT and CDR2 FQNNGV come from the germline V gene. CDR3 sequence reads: CASSPIAETGTYEQYL. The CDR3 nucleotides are TGTGCCAGCAGCCCGATTGCCGAGACAGGTACCTACGAGCAGTACTTG.

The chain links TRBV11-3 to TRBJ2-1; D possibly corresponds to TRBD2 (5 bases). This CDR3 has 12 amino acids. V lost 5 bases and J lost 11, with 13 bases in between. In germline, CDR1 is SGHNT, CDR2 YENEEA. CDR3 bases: TGTGCCAGCAGCCTCGAGGGTGATAAGCAGTTCTTC. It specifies CASSLEGDKQFF. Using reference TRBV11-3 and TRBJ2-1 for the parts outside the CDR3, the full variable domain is EAGVVQSPRYKIIEKKQPVAFWCNPISGHNTLYWYLQNLGQGPELLIRYENEEAVDDSQLPKDRFSAERLKGVDSTLKIQPAELGDSAVYLCASSLEGDKQFFGPGTRLTVL.

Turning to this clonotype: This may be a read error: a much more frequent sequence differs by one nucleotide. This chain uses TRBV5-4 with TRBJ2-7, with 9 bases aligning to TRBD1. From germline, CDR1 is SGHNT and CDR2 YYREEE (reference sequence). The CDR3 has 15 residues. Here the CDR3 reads CANSPDLDRGHEQYF. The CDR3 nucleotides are TGTGCCAACAGCCCGGACCTGGACAGGGGCCACGAGCAGTACTTC.

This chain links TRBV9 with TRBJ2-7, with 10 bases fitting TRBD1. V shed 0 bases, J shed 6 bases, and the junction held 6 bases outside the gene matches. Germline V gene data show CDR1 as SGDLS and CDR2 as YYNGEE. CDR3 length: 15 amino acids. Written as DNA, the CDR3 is TGTGCCAGCAGCGTAGAAGGGACAGGGGCTGGCGAGCAGTACTTC. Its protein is CASSVEGTGAGEQYF.

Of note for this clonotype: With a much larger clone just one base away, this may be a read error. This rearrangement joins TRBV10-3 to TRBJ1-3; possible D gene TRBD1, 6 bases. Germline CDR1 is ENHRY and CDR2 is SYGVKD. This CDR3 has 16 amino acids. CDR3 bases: TGTACCATCAGTGCACAGGGTCTGACCTCTGGAAACACCATATATTTT. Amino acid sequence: CTISAQGLTSGNTIYF.

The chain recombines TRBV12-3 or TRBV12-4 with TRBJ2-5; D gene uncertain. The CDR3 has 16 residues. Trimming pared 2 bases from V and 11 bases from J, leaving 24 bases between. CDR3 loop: CASSLKNSRNQGTQYF. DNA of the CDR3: TGTGCCAGCAGTTTAAAGAACAGCCGGAATCAAGGAACTCAGTACTTC.

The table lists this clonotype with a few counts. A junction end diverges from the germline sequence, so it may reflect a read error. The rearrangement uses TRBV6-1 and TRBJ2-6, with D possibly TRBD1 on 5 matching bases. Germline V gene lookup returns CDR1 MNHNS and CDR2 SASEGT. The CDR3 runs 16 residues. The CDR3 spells CTSSAEDISGANVLTF. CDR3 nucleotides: TGTACCAGCAGTGCCGAGGACATCTCTGGGGCCAACGTCCTAACTTTC.

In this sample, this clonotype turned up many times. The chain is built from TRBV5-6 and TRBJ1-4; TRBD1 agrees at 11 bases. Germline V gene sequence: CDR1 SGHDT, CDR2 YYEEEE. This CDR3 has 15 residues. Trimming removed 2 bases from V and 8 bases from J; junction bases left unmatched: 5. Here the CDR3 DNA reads TGTGCCAGCAGCTTCGGGACAGGGGGAGAAGAAAAACTGTTTTTT. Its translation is CASSFGTGGEEKLFF.

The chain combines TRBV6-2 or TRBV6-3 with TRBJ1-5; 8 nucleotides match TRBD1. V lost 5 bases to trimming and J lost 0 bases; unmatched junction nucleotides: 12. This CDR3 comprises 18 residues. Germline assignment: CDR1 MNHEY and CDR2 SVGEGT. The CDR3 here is CASSDPGQAWNSNQPQHF. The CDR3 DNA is TGTGCCAGCAGTGACCCGGGACAGGCGTGGAATAGCAATCAGCCCCAGCATTTT.

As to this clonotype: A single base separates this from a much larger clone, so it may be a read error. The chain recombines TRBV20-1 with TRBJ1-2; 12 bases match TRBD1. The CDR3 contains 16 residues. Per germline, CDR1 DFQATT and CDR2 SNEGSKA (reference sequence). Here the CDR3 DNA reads TGCAATGCCGAGACTTTGGGACAGGGGGCGCAGAATGGCTACACCTTC. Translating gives CNAETLGQGAQNGYTF.

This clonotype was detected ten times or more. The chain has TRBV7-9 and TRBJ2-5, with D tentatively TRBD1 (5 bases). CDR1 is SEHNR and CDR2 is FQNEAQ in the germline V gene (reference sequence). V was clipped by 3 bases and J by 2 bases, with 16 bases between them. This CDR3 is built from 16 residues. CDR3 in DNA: TGTGCCAGCAGCTTGCAGGGAAAATTAACTCAAGAGACCCAGTACTTC. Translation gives CASSLQGKLTQETQYF.